This entry is about one TCR beta chain. Its antigen is unknown. The read terminates 3 residues before the CDR3 end, so the remaining end is supplied by the germline J gene. For TCRbeta CDR3 sequencing, genomic DNA from the sorted cells was extracted using the QIAGEN DNeasy Blood and Tissue Kit. High-throughput TCRbeta CDR3 sequencing was carried out commercially through immunoSEQ, with PCR amplification with bias correction and internal controls included. Regarding the original processing steps: A unique productive TCRbeta sequence was defined by the CDR3 nucleotide sequence when primers matched, and otherwise by the CDR3 amino acid sequence together with the Vbeta and Jbeta genes. Sorting error was corrected by removing sequences shared between sorted populations at a frequency ratio of 2:1 or less, and the remaining shared sequences were assigned to the higher population. Sequences were defined as donor-reactive when expanded at least 5-fold in CFSE-low cells versus unstimulated cells and present at a frequency of at least 0.01% in CFSE-low cells. Jensen-Shannon divergence, calculated on the top 100 TCRbeta sequences ranked by frequency, was used to quantify repertoire divergence. For samples with multiple sequencing runs, sorting error was corrected in each run separately before the runs were combined. TCRdb obtained this table from immuneACCESS and retained in-frame rearrangements with V and J assigned. These tables miss some clones; where compared with another copy, unresolved V genes account for less than half of the shortfall, and the remainder is unexplained. The DNA gave D and trimming, while V, J and clone size come from that table. The table of this sample itemizes more than 45,000 clones. In total, the top ten clones hold roughly 0.85% of the sample.

This sample was taken from a study of Tregs in tolerant kidney transplant recipients (dated by TCRdb to between 2018 and 2020). Study-level background: The transplants used related donors with nonmyeloablative bone marrow transplantation, and mixed chimerism in the human trials was transient. TCRbeta sequencing was used in the study to identify donor-specific regulatory T cells before combined kidney and bone marrow transplantation, and the identified cells were then tracked after transplant.

This specimen's time point label, interpreted: blood sample drawn before combined kidney and bone marrow transplant. Unstimulated Tregs (CD4+CD25+CD127-), CD4+ non-Tregs (CD4+CD25-), CD4 and CD8 cells were FACS-sorted from thawed PBMCs. A few combined kidney and bone marrow transplant recipients from the ITN036ST trial were included as patients, and samples were available only from these trial subjects. Healthy control blood was processed to PBMCs by Ficoll density gradient and cryopreserved, and patient PBMCs were collected before and after transplant. Beyond this particular receptor, the publication reports: Donor-specific Treg expansion exceeded global Treg expansion in tolerant patients, suggesting antigen-driven rather than nonspecific expansion. The study was limited by small patient numbers, and the findings need validation in larger populations and under other immunosuppression protocols. Biological reproducibility was not examined directly, but technical replication error appeared to be minimal. For some patients the PCR primers changed over time, which made it impossible to compare the samples from those patients at the nucleotide level. Expanding Tregs with activated donor B cells appeared to identify the most biologically relevant and donor-specific TCRbeta repertoire.

Via the germline V gene, CDR1 is MNHEY and CDR2 SVGEGT. V and J are truncated by 5 bases and 7 bases respectively, leaving an intervening sequence of 10 bases. Counted from cysteine to phenylalanine, this CDR3 has 12 amino acids. Sequencing covers 27 bases of the CDR3, shown here with the frame starting at base 1. In this chain, TRBV6-2 or TRBV6-3 is recombined with TRBJ2-3, with the D gene call left open. Here the sequenced sample was CD4+ T cells from blood, taken before the transplant. The TCR was taken from a human donor who received a combined kidney and bone marrow transplant. Here the CDR3 is given as CASSNLGHTQYF. CDR3 DNA, as far as it was read: TGTGCCAGCAGTAACCTAGGCCATACG.